There are many counts of the clone carrying this T cell receptor beta chain. Its antigen remains unknown. The data derive from a study of neurological immune-mediated disorders. For the study at large: The multiple sclerosis group of some 34 included approximately 30 relapsing-remitting and 3 secondary progressive patients. Whole-study findings and limits: CDR3 amino acid sequences of expanded clones were not shared across subjects, a result suggesting private repertoires in all groups.

5'RACE with 10-nucleotide random UMIs generated the cDNA. Every sequencing run produced over 200 million TCR-beta sequences that came from 15-18 subjects. TCRdb fed the 5' RACE reads into MiXCR, producing one record per CDR3 protein. The data hold roughly 65,000 distinct CDR3 sequences, with roughly 5.6% observed a single time. This CDR3 has 15 amino acids. Germline V gene data show CDR1 as MNHEY and CDR2 as SMNVEV (reference sequence). The V gene end was trimmed by 3 bases and the J gene end by 3 bases; junction bases not matched to a gene: 4. This receptor was identified in a human donor with multiple sclerosis. The donor label of this sample is uncertain. The sample consisted of PBMCs. The chain combines TRBV27 with TRBJ1-2; 10 bases map to TRBD1. CDR3 amino acids: CASSLRTGGYYGYTF. Written as DNA, the CDR3 is TGTGCCAGCAGTTTGCGGACAGGGGGTTACTATGGCTACACCTTC.